This TCR beta chain is from a study of identical twins. Whole-study results and caveats: Sequences that were out-of-frame, alpha and twin-shared displayed an excess of low generation probability. Excess sharing by twins proved weaker in beta out-of-frame sequences.

About this clonotype: Its target is not known.

TCRdb analysed the 5' RACE reads with MiXCR anew, one entry per CDR3 protein. The sample holds some 570,000 distinct CDR3 sequences, around 20% seen once. V lost 5 bases to trimming and J lost 1 base; unmatched junction nucleotides: 5. CDR1 and CDR2 from the germline V gene are KGHDR and SFDVKD. The length of the CDR3 is 16 residues. These same data were also listed under a study on yellow fever vaccine responses in identical twins.

The V gene is TRBV24-1, the J gene TRBJ2-1; 9 nucleotides line up with TRBD1. This TCR was recovered from a woman aged 18-29 years in good health. The sequencing input was CD4+ T cells sorted from blood. Here the CDR3 DNA reads TGTGCCACCAGTGCCCCACAGGGGGCTTCCTACAATGAGCAGTTCTTC. Translated: CATSAPQGASYNEQFF.